This T cell receptor (beta chain) was obtained from a study of blood T cell repertoires in COVID-19. Study as a whole: COVID-19 samples, acute and convalescent, were from the United States, Italy and Spain. PBMCs, B-cell-depleted T cells, or T cells were the source of the cDNA or gDNA that made up the material.

The CDR3 extends over 13 amino acids. V lost 5 bases, J lost 1 base, and 8 bases lay in between. Germline V lookup: CDR1 SNHLY, CDR2 FYNNEI. As processed by the authors: Estimation of nucleated cell counts was performed using reference gene primer amplification. Assay: immunoSEQ multiplex PCR; the TCRdb copy retains only in-frame clones and omits some. D and trimming were read from the DNA, whereas the V and J calls and clone size are those reported in that table. There are 250,000 to 350,000 clones in the sample; 80% to 90% occur only once, and about an eighth lies in the top ten. In Seattle, patients joined the study during active infection and were tracked longitudinally.

The origin of this receptor is a woman aged 70-85 years with COVID-19, enrolled during active disease. The source material was peripheral blood. V usage is TRBV2 and J usage is TRBJ1-1, with D hard to call. CDR3 sequence: CASSKEQNTEAFF. The CDR3 DNA sequence: TGTGCCAGCAGTAAAGAACAGAACACTGAAGCTTTCTTT.